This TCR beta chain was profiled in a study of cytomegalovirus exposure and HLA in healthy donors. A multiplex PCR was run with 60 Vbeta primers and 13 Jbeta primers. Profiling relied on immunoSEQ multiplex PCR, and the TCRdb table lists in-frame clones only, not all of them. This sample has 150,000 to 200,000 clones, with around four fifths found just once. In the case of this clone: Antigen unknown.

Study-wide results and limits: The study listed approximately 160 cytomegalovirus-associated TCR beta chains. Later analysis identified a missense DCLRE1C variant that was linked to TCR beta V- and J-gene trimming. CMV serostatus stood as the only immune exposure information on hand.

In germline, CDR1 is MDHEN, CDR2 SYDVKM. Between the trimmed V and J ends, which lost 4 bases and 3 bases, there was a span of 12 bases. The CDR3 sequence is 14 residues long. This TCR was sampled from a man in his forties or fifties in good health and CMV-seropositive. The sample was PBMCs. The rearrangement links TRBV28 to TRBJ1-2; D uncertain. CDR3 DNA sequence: TGTGCCAGCAGTTCCGCCGGGTCCCACTATGGCTACACCTTC. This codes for CASSSAGSHYGYTF.